These 10 T cell receptor beta chains originate from one sample sequenced in a study of blood T cell repertoires in COVID-19. The method was immunoSEQ multiplex PCR; TCRdb's version includes in-frame clones alone and lacks a portion of them. The sample contains 150,000 or so clones, over 80% of which appear only once. Sequencing was performed on peripheral blood. The source is a woman aged 40 to 50 with active or convalescent COVID-19.

The chain employs TRBV19 and TRBJ2-1; 8 bases align to TRBD1. The length of the CDR3 is 16 residues. CDR1 is LNHDA, CDR2 SQIVND, per germline (reference sequence). V was clipped by 3 bases and J by 7 bases; unmatched bases: 11. The CDR3 DNA follows: TGTGCCAGTAGTATTCAGGGGGCAAATCTCCGGAATGAGCAGTTCTTC. Translated, it gives CASSIQGANLRNEQFF.

The chain has TRBV19 and TRBJ1-5; no clear D gene. CDR1 and CDR2 (germline): LNHDA, SQIVND (reference sequence). The CDR3 totals 13 residues. Trimming cost V 0 bases and J 5 bases, with 5 bases left between them. Written as DNA, the CDR3 is TGTGCCAGTAGTATAGAGAGGGATCAGCCCCAGCATTTT. Translated, it gives CASSIERDQPQHF.

The chain recombines TRBV30 with TRBJ1-3; 9 bases match TRBD1. This CDR3 has 16 residues. Germline CDR1 is GTSNPN and CDR2 is SVGIG (reference sequence). V lost 2 bases, J lost 6 bases, and 11 bases stayed unmatched. This chain's CDR3 is CAWSSGQGNIKNTIYF. For the CDR3, the DNA is TGTGCCTGGAGTTCTGGACAGGGGAACATAAAAAACACCATATATTTT.

The J gene is TRBJ2-7, the V gene TRBV7-2, with 9 nucleotides matching TRBD2. The CDR3 consists of 18 residues. V shed 1 base and J 0 bases; nucleotides not matched to a gene: 10. Per the germline V gene, CDR1 is SGHTA and CDR2 is FQGNSA. CDR3 in amino acids: CASSLGGVAGAYSYEQYF. The CDR3 bases are TGTGCCAGCAGCTTAGGAGGGGTAGCGGGGGCCTACTCCTACGAGCAGTACTTC.

This sequence joins TRBV18 and TRBJ1-1; TRBD1 matches at 12 bases. With 5 bases clipped from V and 11 bases from J, the junction kept 12 bases outside the gene matches. Germline CDR1 is KGHSH and CDR2 is LQKENI. CDR3 length equals 15 residues. In DNA form, the CDR3 reads TGTGCCAGCTCAGCCGGGACAGGGGGCCTACCGGACGCTTTCTTT. As protein: CASSAGTGGLPDAFF.

This clone was picked up one time. The V and J genes are TRBV28 and TRBJ1-5, with D perhaps TRBD1 (6 bases). Germline V gene lookup returns CDR1 MDHEN and CDR2 SYDVKM. The germline V and J ends were trimmed by 1 base and 6 bases, with 10 bases remaining between them. This CDR3 region has 14 residues. Here the CDR3 reads CASSLYREGQPQHF. As DNA, the CDR3 is TGTGCCAGCAGTTTATACAGGGAGGGTCAGCCCCAGCATTTT.

The V call is TRBV7-6, the J call TRBJ2-2; 7 bases agree with TRBD2. Germline CDR1 reads SGHVS; CDR2 reads FNYEAQ. After removal of 5 bases from V and 3 bases from J, the junction contained 6 bases not matched to a gene. The CDR3 contains 15 residues. The CDR3, as DNA: TGTGCCAGCAGCACACCTCGGGGGGACACCGGGGAGCTGTTTTTT. Its protein product is CASSTPRGDTGELFF.

The rearrangement uses TRBV5-6 and TRBJ1-3; D is uncertain. This CDR3 spans 14 amino acids. Trimming took off 2 bases at V and 0 bases at J, with 6 bases between the two ends. Looked up from germline, CDR1 is SGHDT and CDR2 is YYEEEE. CDR3 sequence reads: CASSLYSSGNTIYF. The CDR3 DNA reads TGTGCCAGCAGCTTATACAGCTCTGGAAACACCATATATTTT.

The rearrangement joins TRBV5-1 to TRBJ1-6; 9 bases are a match to TRBD1. Germline V CDR1 and CDR2: SGHRS, YFSETQ. The CDR3 length is 17 residues. V shed 0 bases and J 6 bases; nucleotides not matched to a gene: 7. The CDR3 DNA follows: TGCGCCAGCAGCTTGGTCGGCGGGACAGGGCTTAATTCACCCCTCCACTTT. It encodes CASSLVGGTGLNSPLHF.

The V call is TRBV7-2, the J call TRBJ1-4, with TRBD1 matching over 7 bases. With V trimmed by 3 bases and J by 8 bases, 6 bases remained unmatched. This CDR3 contains 14 residues. Germline V gene sequence: CDR1 SGHTA, CDR2 FQGNSA. CDR3 sequence: CASSFYRGGEKLFF. CDR3 coding DNA: TGTGCCAGCAGCTTCTACAGGGGCGGGGAAAAACTGTTTTTT.